This T cell receptor (beta chain) was found in a study of shared clonotypes between healthy human individuals. The test was conducted at deep level. Data came from immunoSEQ multiplex PCR; TCRdb stores just in-frame clones and leaves some out. The sample lists approximately 470,000 clones; more than 75% were seen once. There were no recent acute infections or vaccinations among the donors, who were healthy HIV-negative adults. The donors were all Caucasian adults (living in Nashville, Tennessee). It was 90 million to 95 million PBMCs that unsorted samples used for genomic DNA. CDR1 and CDR2 (germline): MDHEN, SYDVKM. The CDR3 is 13 amino acids. J gave up 5 bases and V 1 base, and 1 base lay outside the gene matches.

This TCR was recovered from a woman aged 40 to 50 in good health. Some clones in this sample may be carry-over from other donors' samples. V usage is TRBV28 and J usage is TRBJ1-1, with 7 bases aligning to TRBD1. Sequencing input: PBMCs. CDR3 loop: CASSLSDRTEAFF. The CDR3, as DNA: TGTGCCAGCAGTTTATCGGACAGGACTGAAGCTTTCTTT.